Listed below are T cell receptor beta chains from one sample, sequenced in a study of T-cell reconstitution after alpha-beta-depleted transplantation in children. TCRdb reprocessed the PCR reads via MiXCR and lists one record per CDR3 protein. Of about 350,000 distinct CDR3 sequences in the sample, 15% to 20% were seen once. Sample: PBMCs, mostly from graft donor cells, taken 360 days after TCRalphabeta/CD19-depleted stem cell transplant. Receptor source: a male patient aged 2 to 9 who had a stem cell transplant for acute lymphoblastic leukemia, so the T cells may come from the graft donor. CDR3s include the opening cysteine and the closing phenylalanine or tryptophan. D genes are given only for firm matches. Rows may omit the clone size; those that give it use once, few, many or a size class.

>TRBJ2-1|many|TRBV28|TRBD1
TGTGCCAGCAGTTCCCCGACAGGGCGCTACTACAATGAGCAGTTCTTC
CASSSPTGRYYNEQFF
>TRBJ2-5|few|TRBV10-3|-
TGTGCCATCAGTGAGGCGAGGGGGCGCGGGGTAGAGACCCAGTACTTC
CAISEARGRGVETQYF
>TRBJ2-7|-|TRBV7-8|-
TGTGCCAGCAGCTCCGGACAGCGGTCGACCTACGAGCAGTACTTC
CASSSGQRSTYEQYF
>TRBJ2-3|few|TRBV20-1|TRBD2
TGCAGTGCTCCAAATCGACTAGCGGGGGTGCTTGTTACGCAGTATTTT
CSAPNRLAGVLVTQYF
>TRBJ2-1|many|TRBV20-1|-
TGCAGTGCCCCAAAACTCCGGGACTTACCCTACAATGAGCAGTTCTTC
CSAPKLRDLPYNEQFF
>TRBJ2-1|few|TRBV12-3/TRBV12-4|-
TGTGCCAGCAGTTTTATGGATGAGCAGTTCTTC
CASSFMDEQFF
>TRBJ2-7|many|TRBV12-3/TRBV12-4|-
TGTGCCAGCAGTCCCTCGGGTGATTGGGCCTACGAGCAGTACTTC
CASSPSGDWAYEQYF
>TRBJ2-1|-|TRBV7-6|-
TGTGCCAGCGCCGAAGAGTACGGGAATGAGCAGTTCTTC
CASAEEYGNEQFF
>TRBJ2-1|many|TRBV9|-
TGTGCCAGCAAAGGGGGATTCTCTAACAATGAGCAGTTCTTC
CASKGGFSNNEQFF
>TRBJ2-7|-|TRBV4-1|TRBD2
TGCGCCAGCAGCCGCCTACTAGCGGGAGACGAGCAGTACTTC
CASSRLLAGDEQYF
>TRBJ2-7|-|TRBV20-1|-
TGCAGTGTGAGTCGGAGGAGAGGGACCTCGTACGAGCAGTACTTC
CSVSRRRGTSYEQYF
>TRBJ2-7|-|TRBV4-1|TRBD2
TGCGCCAGCAGCCAGCCGGGACTAGGGCTCTACGAGCAGTACTTC
CASSQPGLGLYEQYF
>TRBJ2-7|-|TRBV14|-
TGTGCCAGCAGCCGAAGAACAGGGAACCCCTCCTACGAGCAGTACTTC
CASSRRTGNPSYEQYF
>TRBJ2-1|few|TRBV4-3|-
TGCGCCAGCAGCCAAGCTCCTGGGGGCGCACTAAACAATGAGCAGTTCTTC
CASSQAPGGALNNEQFF